The text below deals with one TCR beta chain. TCRdb's copy holds only in-frame clones and misses some; the assay was immunoSEQ multiplex PCR. The sample has approximately 86,000 clones; about 88% are singletons. The record originates from a study of blood T cell repertoires in COVID-19. Study at large: Samples of COVID-19 (acute and convalescent) were obtained from the United States, Italy and Spain.

The TCR originated in a man aged 50-60 years with acute or convalescent COVID-19. Sequencing was carried out using peripheral blood.

In DNA form, the CDR3 reads TGCCCCCGCCGCCGGGGGGGGGCCGAAGATACGCAGTATTTT. As protein: CPRRRGGAEDTQYF. This chain uses TRBV5-1 with TRBJ2-3; 8 nucleotides align to TRBD2. This CDR3 spans 14 amino acids. CDR1 and CDR2 (germline): SGHRS, YFSETQ.